These T cell receptor beta chains were read from a single sample in a study of PD-1 blockade in classical Hodgkin lymphoma. Here immunoSEQ multiplex PCR was the method, and the copy in TCRdb shows in-frame clones only, minus some. The sample has 31,000 or so clones, around 85% seen once; the top ten hold about 17%. Sequenced material: peripheral blood mononuclear cells (PBMCs), taken before the fourth cycle of nivolumab. Receptor source: a human donor with classical Hodgkin lymphoma. Each CDR3 is given with its conserved first and last residue. A D gene is named only where the DNA matches it firmly. Only some rows state a clone size, as once, few, many or a class for expanded clones.

D gene	V gene	clone size	J gene	CDR3 length	CDR3 protein	CDR3 DNA
TRBD1	TRBV7-8	NA	TRBJ1-2	14	CASSHRTGGYGYTF	TGTGCCAGCAGCCACCGGACAGGGGGCTATGGCTACACCTTC
TRBD1	TRBV2	NA	TRBJ1-1	16	CASSDLRRDRNTEAFF	TGTGCCAGCAGTGACCTCCGACGGGACAGAAACACTGAAGCTTTCTTT
TRBD1	TRBV6-5	NA	TRBJ1-5	15	CASSRDRYSNQPQHF	TGTGCCAGCAGCCGGGACAGGTATAGCAATCAGCCCCAGCATTTT
TRBD2	TRBV7-2	NA	TRBJ2-2	16	CASSLSPSGVTGELFF	TGTGCCAGCAGCTTATCCCCTAGCGGGGTCACCGGGGAGCTGTTTTTT
NA	TRBV27	NA	TRBJ1-2	14	CASSPLPRDGGYTF	TGTGCCAGCAGTCCCCTCCCCAGGGATGGCGGCTACACCTTC
TRBD2	TRBV5-1	once	TRBJ2-5	12	CATGEGQETQYF	TGCGCCACCGGGGAGGGGCAAGAGACCCAGTACTTC
TRBD2	TRBV9	once	TRBJ2-2	16	CASSILAGGGTGELFF	TGTGCCAGCAGCATACTAGCGGGAGGGGGGACCGGGGAGCTGTTTTTT
NA	TRBV11-2	NA	TRBJ1-3	15	CASSWRESSGNTIYF	TGTGCCAGCAGCTGGCGGGAGTCCTCTGGAAACACCATATATTTT
NA	TRBV20-1	NA	TRBJ1-1	11	CSAERREVAFF	TGCAGTGCGGAGAGGCGGGAGGTGGCTTTCTTT
NA	TRBV6-5	few	TRBJ1-5	12	CASGYSNQPQHF	TGTGCCAGCGGGTATAGCAATCAGCCCCAGCATTTT
TRBD1	TRBV23-1	NA	TRBJ1-1	14	CASSQRQGDTEAFF	TGCGCCAGCAGTCAAAGACAGGGGGACACTGAAGCTTTCTTT
NA	TRBV5-1	NA	TRBJ1-2	12	CASSWERGGYTF	TGCGCCAGCAGCTGGGAGCGGGGTGGCTACACCTTC
NA	TRBV5-4	NA	TRBJ2-1	16	CASSLSGPSSYNEQFF	TGTGCCAGCAGCTTGTCCGGGCCCAGCTCCTACAATGAGCAGTTCTTC
NA	TRBV11-3	NA	TRBJ1-1	13	CASSVPPNTEAFF	TGTGCCAGCAGCGTACCCCCGAACACTGAAGCTTTCTTT
NA	TRBV5-5	NA	TRBJ1-1	15	CASSLAGFPLAEAFF	TGTGCCAGCAGCTTGGCCGGATTCCCGTTAGCTGAAGCTTTCTTT
NA	TRBV28	NA	TRBJ2-3	13	CASSPQSTDTQYF	TGTGCCAGCAGTCCCCAGAGCACAGATACGCAGTATTTT
NA	TRBV27	few	TRBJ1-4	15	CASSLLGTTNEKLFF	TGTGCCAGCAGTTTATTGGGGACGACTAATGAAAAACTGTTTTTT
TRBD1	TRBV6-1	NA	TRBJ2-1	13	CASFYDRAGEQFF	TGTGCCAGTTTTTATGACAGGGCCGGGGAGCAGTTCTTC
NA	TRBV6-5	NA	TRBJ1-2	14	CASSYSGIKFAYTF	TGTGCCAGCAGTTACTCAGGGATAAAGTTCGCCTACACCTTC
NA	TRBV15	NA	TRBJ2-1	13	CATSRDRGFEQFF	TGTGCCACCAGCAGAGATCGGGGATTTGAGCAGTTCTTC
NA	TRBV7-2	NA	TRBJ1-2	13	CASRTRVDYGYTF	TGTGCCAGCAGAACCAGGGTTGACTATGGCTACACCTTC
NA	TRBV7-6	NA	TRBJ1-1	14	CASSSGGVNTEAFF	TGTGCCAGCAGCTCCGGTGGTGTGAACACTGAAGCTTTCTTT